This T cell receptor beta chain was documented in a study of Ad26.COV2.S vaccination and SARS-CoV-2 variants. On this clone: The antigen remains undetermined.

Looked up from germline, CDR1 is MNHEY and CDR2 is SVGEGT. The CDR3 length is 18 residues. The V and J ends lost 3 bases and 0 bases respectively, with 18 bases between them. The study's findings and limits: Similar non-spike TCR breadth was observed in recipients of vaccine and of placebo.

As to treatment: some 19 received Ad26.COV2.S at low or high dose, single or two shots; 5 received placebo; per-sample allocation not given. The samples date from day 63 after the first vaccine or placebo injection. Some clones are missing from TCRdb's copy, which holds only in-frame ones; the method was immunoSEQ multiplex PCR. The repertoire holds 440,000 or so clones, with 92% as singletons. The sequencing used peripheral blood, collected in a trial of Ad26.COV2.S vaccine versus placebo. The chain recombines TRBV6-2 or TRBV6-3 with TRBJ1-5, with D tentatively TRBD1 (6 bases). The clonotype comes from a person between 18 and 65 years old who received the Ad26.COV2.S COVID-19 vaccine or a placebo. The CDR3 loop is CASSYPGGTVSSNQPQHF. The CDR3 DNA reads TGTGCCAGCAGTTATCCGGGGGGCACGGTGAGTAGCAATCAGCCCCAGCATTTT.